The 31 T cell receptor beta chains reported below all come from one sample, sequenced in a study of T cells in Graves' hyperthyroidism and ophthalmopathy. The source material, RNA transcripts, was used to amplify TCR beta CDR3 regions. HTBI primers were the set used in a first-round RT-PCR of the TCR CDR3. MiXCR, run by TCRdb on the multiplex PCR reads, gives a single entry per CDR3 protein. Seen here are fewer than 500,000 distinct CDR3 sequences, under 15% observed once, and the top ten hold over 10%. Source material: blood. Receptor source: a man between 18 and 35 years old with Graves' ophthalmopathy.

As to this clonotype: Possible read error: a much larger clone is one base away. The J gene is TRBJ2-1, the V gene TRBV24-1, with D perhaps matching TRBD2 (6 bases). The CDR3 sequence is 14 residues long. V was trimmed by 3 bases and J by 8 bases, leaving 13 bases between them. Germline V gene data show CDR1 as KGHDR and CDR2 as SFDVKD. CDR3 sequence (DNA): TGTGCCACCAGTGATCTTACGGGAGCCGATGAGCAGTTCTTC. Its protein is CATSDLTGADEQFF.

This clonotype appeared many times. The CDR3 nucleotides are TGCAGTGCTAGAGATCCTAGCGGGCATCCCGATGAGCAGTTCTTC. Encoded protein: CSARDPSGHPDEQFF. The chain joins TRBV20-1 to TRBJ2-1; 8 positions match TRBD2. CDR3 length equals 15 residues. Germline CDR1 is DFQATT and CDR2 is SNEGSKA (reference sequence). V trimming: 0 bases; J trimming: 8 bases; junction bases outside the gene matches: 9.

This clonotype was seen many times. This chain connects TRBV7-9 to TRBJ2-5; 7 bases align to TRBD2. V dropped 4 bases and J dropped 0; count of bases not matched to a gene: 8. Germline V gene sequence: CDR1 SEHNR, CDR2 FQNEAQ (reference sequence). The CDR3 sequence is 16 residues long. CDR3 DNA: TGTGCCAGCAGCTCTTCCGGGACTATCTACCAAGAGACCCAGTACTTC. Translation: CASSSSGTIYQETQYF.

The table lists this clonotype with a few counts. This sequence joins TRBV15 and TRBJ2-7; D may be TRBD2 (7 bases). Trimming shortened V by 3 bases and J by 2 bases, and 17 bases separated the two germline ends. The germline V gene has CDR1 LNHNV and CDR2 YYDKDF (reference sequence). The CDR3 runs 16 residues. CDR3 bases: TGTGCCACCAGCAGCAAAGGGAGGGGGGGACCCTACGAGCAGTACTTC. It is translated as CATSSKGRGGPYEQYF.

The table lists this clonotype with many counts. The rearrangement joins TRBV27 to TRBJ2-7; D ambiguous. The V gene lost 7 bases and the J gene lost 0 bases, with 10 bases spanning the gap. From germline, CDR1 is MNHEY and CDR2 SMNVEV (reference sequence). CDR3 length: 13 residues. For the CDR3, the DNA is TGTGCCAGCAAATCTACAAACTCCTACGAGCAGTACTTC. The encoded protein is CASKSTNSYEQYF.

The chain joins TRBV10-2 to TRBJ1-2; 8 bases map to TRBD1. The CDR3 has 14 residues. The germline V gene encodes CDR1 WSHSY and CDR2 SAAADI. Trimming cost V 2 bases and J 9 bases; bases outside gene matches: 8. CDR3 nucleotides: TGCGCCAGCAGTGAGACGGACGACAGGGGCAGCTACACCTTC. This encodes CASSETDDRGSYTF.

This clonotype was counted many times. J is TRBJ2-6 and V is TRBV20-1; D gene unclear. V was clipped by 1 base and J by 0 bases, with 10 bases between them. Per germline, CDR1 DFQATT and CDR2 SNEGSKA (reference sequence). CDR3 length: 16 amino acids. The CDR3 protein is CSARVVPSSGANVLTF. DNA of the CDR3: TGCAGTGCTAGAGTGGTTCCGAGCTCTGGGGCCAACGTCCTGACTTTC.

The chain couples TRBV27 to TRBJ2-1; D is uncertain. In germline, CDR1 is MNHEY, CDR2 SMNVEV (reference sequence). The CDR3 extends over 15 amino acids. Deletions cut 6 bases from V and 2 bases from J, with 14 bases between. The CDR3 nucleotides are TGTGCCAGCAGCCTTGTACCGAAAACCTACAATGAGCAGTTCTTC. Its protein is CASSLVPKTYNEQFF.

This clonotype was seen repeatedly, ten times or more. This chain connects TRBV5-5 to TRBJ2-2; unclear D gene. In germline, CDR1 is SGHKS, CDR2 YYEKEE (reference sequence). Trimming took off 0 bases at V and 1 base at J, with 10 bases between the two ends. This CDR3 has 16 residues. CDR3 sequence: CASSLDGRWNTGELFF. In nucleotides, the CDR3 is TGTGCCAGCAGCTTGGACGGCAGGTGGAACACCGGGGAGCTGTTTTTT.

This clonotype was counted at least ten times. The V call is TRBV5-1, the J call TRBJ1-2, with TRBD1 identical over 7 bases. Losses at the gene ends were 0 bases for V and 4 bases for J; bases not matched to a gene: 3. Looked up from germline, CDR1 is SGHRS and CDR2 is YFSETQ. This CDR3 has 14 residues. In DNA, the CDR3 is TGCGCCAGCAGCTTGGAGACAGGGCTCTATGGCTACACCTTC. Residues: CASSLETGLYGYTF.

This clonotype was observed a handful of times. V usage is TRBV14 and J usage is TRBJ2-7; the D call may be TRBD1 or TRBD2 (5 bases each). Trimming stripped 4 bases from V and 1 base from J, with 17 bases between. CDR1 and CDR2 from the germline V gene are SGHDN and FVKESK. CDR3 length equals 16 residues. The CDR3 DNA reads TGTGCCAGCAGCCTAAATGCGAGACAGCGGTCCTACGAGCAGTACTTC. Protein sequence: CASSLNARQRSYEQYF. Complete variable domain (other parts from reference TRBV14 and TRBJ2-7): EAGVTQFPSHSVIEKGQTVTLRCDPISGHDNLYWYRRVMGKEIKFLLHFVKESKQDESGMPNNRFLAERTGGTYSTLKVQPAELEDSGVYFCASSLNARQRSYEQYFGPGTRLTVT.

This clonotype was recorded many times. This sequence joins TRBV19 and TRBJ1-5, with TRBD1 as a possible D gene (6 bases). Germline V CDR1 and CDR2: LNHDA, SQIVND (reference sequence). The CDR3 consists of 15 residues. Deletions cut 6 bases from V and 7 bases from J, with 19 bases between. CDR3 sequence reads: CASRKPGQRDQPQHF. CDR3 bases: TGTGCCAGTAGGAAACCGGGACAACGGGACCAGCCCCAGCATTTT.

The table lists this clonotype with many counts. V and J are TRBV7-2 and TRBJ2-3; 10 bases fit TRBD2. CDR1 SGHTA and CDR2 FQGNSA come from the germline V gene. The CDR3 is made up of 18 amino acids. V lost 5 bases to trimming and J lost 2 bases; unmatched junction nucleotides: 13. This chain's CDR3 is CASSPRGAGGPPTDTQYF. In DNA, the CDR3 is TGTGCCAGCAGCCCCCGAGGAGCGGGGGGGCCTCCCACAGATACGCAGTATTTT.

This clonotype showed up many times. The chain couples TRBV6-2 or TRBV6-3 to TRBJ2-7, with a tentative D call TRBD2 (5 bases). The CDR3 totals 13 residues. Trimming removed 4 bases from V and 7 bases from J, with 14 bases in between. Germline CDR1 is MNHEY and CDR2 is SVGEGT. CDR3 sequence (DNA): TGTGCCAGCAGTTTCGGGGATACTGGAGAGCAGTACTTC. This sequence encodes CASSFGDTGEQYF.

The genes are TRBV5-1 and TRBJ2-5; 9 bases fit TRBD2. CDR3 length: 15 amino acids. The V gene end was trimmed by 0 bases and the J gene end by 1 base; junction bases not matched to a gene: 1. In germline, CDR1 is SGHRS, CDR2 YFSETQ. CDR3 sequence reads: CASSLGGGAQETQYF. In nucleotides, the CDR3 is TGCGCCAGCAGCTTGGGCGGGGGGGCCCAAGAGACCCAGTACTTC. The variable domain in full, with the rest retrieved from reference TRBV5-1 and TRBJ2-5, is KAGVTQTPRYLIKTRGQQVTLSCSPISGHRSVSWYQQTPGQGLQFLFEYFSETQRNKGNFPGRFSGRQFSNSRSEMNVSTLELGDSALYLCASSLGGGAQETQYFGPGTRLLVL.

The sample holds many counts of this clonotype. This sequence joins TRBV30 and TRBJ2-3, with a tentative D call TRBD2 (5 bases). V dropped 4 bases and J dropped 5 bases, with 13 bases sitting between them. Germline V CDR1 and CDR2: GTSNPN, SVGIG (reference sequence). The CDR3 sequence is 13 residues long. The CDR3 DNA follows: TGTGCCTGGAATTCCGGGATCGGAGATACGCAGTATTTT. This gives the protein CAWNSGIGDTQYF.

This clonotype was seen more than once but under ten times. The chain couples TRBV30 to TRBJ2-6; D is unclear. The germline V and J ends were trimmed by 5 bases and 0 bases, with 11 bases remaining between them. CDR1 and CDR2 from the germline V gene are GTSNPN and SVGIG (reference sequence). This CDR3 region has 15 residues. The CDR3 DNA sequence: TGTGCCTGGGGACGGTCAAGCTCTGGGGCCAACGTCCTGACTTTC. This codes for CAWGRSSSGANVLTF.

This clonotype was recorded many times. This chain links TRBV20-1 with TRBJ1-2; a weak D match, TRBD1 (6 bases). This CDR3 has 13 amino acids. The V gene's germline CDR1 is DFQATT and CDR2 SNEGSKA (reference sequence). CDR3 coding DNA: TGCAGCCTCCCCACAACAGGGCTCTATGGCTACACCTTC. Translating gives CSLPTTGLYGYTF.

This clonotype was seen many times. In nucleotides, the CDR3 is TGCAGTGCTAGAGTTAAGACAGGACCCCAGCATTTT. It encodes CSARVKTGPQHF. This chain connects TRBV20-1 to TRBJ1-5; possibly TRBD1 for D (6 bases). This CDR3 has 12 residues. Trimming stripped 1 base from V and 10 bases from J, with 11 bases between. The germline V gene encodes CDR1 DFQATT and CDR2 SNEGSKA (reference sequence).

This clonotype occurred many times. The chain combines TRBV11-3 with TRBJ2-1; 8 bases line up with TRBD1. J lost 4 bases, V lost 4 bases, and 12 bases had no gene match. The CDR3 has 17 residues. Germline V gene lookup returns CDR1 SGHNT and CDR2 YENEEA. Written as DNA, the CDR3 is TGTGCCAGCAGCTCGGGGCGGCAGGGGGCTTGGTACAATGAGCAGTTCTTC. Amino acids: CASSSGRQGAWYNEQFF.

Ten or more counts support this clonotype. The CDR3 bases are TGTGCCTGGAGAAGACAGGGGGCTGCTGGAAACACCATATATTTT. This codes for CAWRRQGAAGNTIYF. The rearrangement uses TRBV30 and TRBJ1-3; TRBD1 agrees at 10 bases. Germline V gene lookup returns CDR1 GTSNPN and CDR2 SVGIG (reference sequence). V dropped 3 bases and J dropped 2; count of bases not matched to a gene: 4. This CDR3 comprises 15 residues.

This clonotype was recorded a few times. Since a much larger clone is just one base distant, this may be a read error. Because the CDR3 is missing its conserved closing phenylalanine or tryptophan, this is likely a read error. This rearrangement joins TRBV6-5 to TRBJ2-5, with 8 bases aligning to TRBD1. Germline CDR1 and CDR2: MNHEY and SVGAGI. CDR3 size: 14 residues. After removal of 4 bases from V and 4 bases from J, the junction contained 5 bases not matched to a gene. This chain's CDR3 is CASSFRTGRETQYL. CDR3 in DNA: TGTGCCAGCAGTTTTCGGACAGGGCGAGAGACCCAGTACCTC.

The rearrangement links TRBV29-1 to TRBJ2-7, with a weak D call TRBD2 (6 bases). This CDR3 contains 13 residues. CDR1 SQVTM and CDR2 ANQGSEA come from the germline V gene. Trimming took 7 bases from V and 3 from J, leaving 16 bases between them. The CDR3 nucleotides are TGCAGCGCTGCCGGGGGTCAAGGCTACGAGCAGTACTTC. It encodes CSAAGGQGYEQYF.

This clonotype was seen repeatedly, ten times or more. The genes are TRBV24-1 and TRBJ1-5; no definite D call. Germline V gives CDR1 KGHDR, CDR2 SFDVKD. The CDR3 is 14 residues long. V lost 9 bases and J 5 bases, leaving 16 bases between the germline ends. This CDR3 reads CATSASGLYQPQHF. The DNA of the CDR3 is TGTGCCACCTCAGCGTCCGGGTTGTATCAGCCCCAGCATTTT.

The rearrangement links TRBV19 to TRBJ2-7; no clear D. The length of the CDR3 is 13 residues. Deletions cut 3 bases from V and 1 base from J, with 7 bases between. CDR1 is LNHDA and CDR2 is SQIVND in the germline V gene (reference sequence). The CDR3, as DNA: TGTGCCAGTAGTATCACCAGATCCTACGAGCAGTACTTC. Protein sequence: CASSITRSYEQYF.

The CDR3: CASNSPPGQGISGANVLTF. In DNA form, the CDR3 reads TGTGCCAGCAACTCCCCTCCGGGACAGGGGATATCTGGGGCCAACGTCCTGACTTTC. The chain carries TRBV6-1 and TRBJ2-6, with 10 nucleotides matching TRBD1. The V gene end was trimmed by 7 bases and the J gene end by 1 base; junction bases not matched to a gene: 13. Per the germline V gene, CDR1 is MNHNS and CDR2 is SASEGT. The CDR3 contains 19 residues.

This clonotype was counted ten times or more. J is TRBJ2-7 and V is TRBV11-2, with D maybe TRBD2 (6 bases). This CDR3 has 15 amino acids. The germline V and J ends were trimmed by 5 bases and 1 base, with 15 bases remaining between them. CDR1 is SGHAT and CDR2 is FQNNGV in the germline V gene. The CDR3, as DNA: TGTGCCAGCAGCAAACCTGGGACTCTTTCCTACGAGCAGTACTTC. Translated: CASSKPGTLSYEQYF. Combining the CDR3 with reference TRBV11-2 and TRBJ2-7 gives the whole variable domain EAGVAQSPRYKIIEKRQSVAFWCNPISGHATLYWYQQILGQGPKLLIQFQNNGVVDDSQLPKDRFSAERLKGVDSTLKIQPAKLEDSAVYLCASSKPGTLSYEQYFGPGTRLTVT.

This clonotype came up a few times. This chain uses TRBV3-1 with TRBJ2-2; a possible D gene is TRBD1 (5 bases). This CDR3 has 17 amino acids. V was pared by 0 bases and J by 0 bases, with 11 bases between. CDR1 is LGHDT, CDR2 YNNKEL, per germline (reference sequence). CDR3 protein: CASSQESAGPNTGELFF. CDR3 DNA sequence: TGTGCCAGCAGCCAAGAGTCGGCAGGGCCGAACACCGGGGAGCTGTTTTTT. Full variable domain (outside the CDR3, taken from reference TRBV3-1 and TRBJ2-2): DTAVSQTPKYLVTQMGNDKSIKCEQNLGHDTMYWYKQDSKKFLKIMFSYNNKELIINETVPNRFSPKSPDKAHLNLHINSLELGDSAVYFCASSQESAGPNTGELFFGEGSRLTVL.

This clonotype was counted ten times or more. V gene TRBV27 combines with J gene TRBJ2-5; D is unresolved. Trimming removed 6 bases from V and 4 bases from J, with 9 bases in between. CDR1 and CDR2 from the germline V gene are MNHEY and SMNVEV (reference sequence). This CDR3 is 12 amino acids long. The CDR3 here is CASSRDRETQYF. The CDR3 DNA is TGTGCCAGCAGCCGAGACCGAGAGACCCAGTACTTC.

The rearrangement joins TRBV27 to TRBJ2-1; D unresolved. Germline values: CDR1 MNHEY, CDR2 SMNVEV (reference sequence). The ends were cut back, 9 bases at V and 3 bases at J, with 27 bases in the middle. The CDR3 is 18 residues long. The DNA of the CDR3 is TGTGCCAGGATTACTAAGGTCACTCATACCCGCATCTACAATGAGCAGTTCTTC. Its protein product is CARITKVTHTRIYNEQFF.

This clonotype has a handful of counts. V usage is TRBV5-1 and J usage is TRBJ2-3; a possible D gene is TRBD1 (5 bases). The CDR3 is 16 amino acids. Germline CDR1 SGHRS, CDR2 YFSETQ. V was pared by 0 bases and J by 0 bases, with 11 bases between. CDR3: CASSLGQGASTDTQYF. The CDR3 DNA follows: TGCGCCAGCAGCTTGGGGCAGGGCGCGAGCACAGATACGCAGTATTTT.